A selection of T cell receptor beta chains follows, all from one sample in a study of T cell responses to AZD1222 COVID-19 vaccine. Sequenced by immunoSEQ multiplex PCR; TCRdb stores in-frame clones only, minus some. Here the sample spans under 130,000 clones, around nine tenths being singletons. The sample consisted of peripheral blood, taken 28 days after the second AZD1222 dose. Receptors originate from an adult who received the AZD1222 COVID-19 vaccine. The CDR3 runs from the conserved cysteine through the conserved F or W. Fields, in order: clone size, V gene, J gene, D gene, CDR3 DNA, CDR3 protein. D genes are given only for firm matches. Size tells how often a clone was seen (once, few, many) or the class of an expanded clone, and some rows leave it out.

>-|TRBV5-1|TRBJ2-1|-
TGCGCCAGCAGCTTGGCGGGGAGCTCCTACAATGAGCAGTTCTTC
CASSLAGSSYNEQFF
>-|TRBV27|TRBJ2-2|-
TGTGCCAGCAGTTTGCTTCAGGGAACCGGGGAGCTGTTTTTT
CASSLLQGTGELFF
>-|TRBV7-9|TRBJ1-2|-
TGTGCCAGTTCGGGGCAGGGTGGTTACTATGGCTACACCTTC
CASSGQGGYYGYTF
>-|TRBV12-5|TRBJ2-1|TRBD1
TGTGCTAGTGGTCTGGGACAGTACAATGAGCAGTTCTTC
CASGLGQYNEQFF
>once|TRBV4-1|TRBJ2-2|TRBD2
TGCGCCAGCAGCCAAGATTGGGGGTACGGGACTAGCGGGAGGTCAGACACCGGGGAGCTGTTTTTT
CASSQDWGYGTSGRSDTGELFF
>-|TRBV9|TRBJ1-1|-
TGTGCCAGCAGCGTAGGTTTGGGCACTGAGAACACTGAAGCTTTCTTT
CASSVGLGTENTEAFF
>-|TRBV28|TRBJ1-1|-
TGTGCCAGCACCTTCGACTTTCCCGGGGGCACTGAAGCTTTCTTT
CASTFDFPGGTEAFF
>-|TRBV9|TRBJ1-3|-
TGTGCCAGCAGCGTAGACAGAAATGACGGAAACACCATATATTTT
CASSVDRNDGNTIYF
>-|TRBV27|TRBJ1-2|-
TGTGCCAGCAGTTTCAGGGCTAGGCCCCTCGGGGGCTATGGCTACACCTTC
CASSFRARPLGGYGYTF
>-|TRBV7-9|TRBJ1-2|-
TGTGCCAGCAGCCGTGAATATGGCTACACCTTC
CASSREYGYTF